The sequence of this TCR beta chain was determined in a study of T-cell reconstitution after alpha-beta-depleted transplantation in children. This clonotype was seen more than once but under ten times. There are 14 residues in the CDR3. Germline CDR1 is DFQATT and CDR2 is SNEGSKA (reference sequence). Between the trimmed V and J ends, which lost 1 base and 3 bases, there was a span of 12 bases. Unique molecular identifiers were used to barcode this TCRbeta library. MiXCR, run by TCRdb on the PCR reads, gives a single entry per CDR3 protein. The data contain over 300,000 distinct CDR3 sequences, 9% to 12% of them singletons.

The chain recombines TRBV20-1 with TRBJ1-1; TRBD1 is a possible D gene (6 bases). This receptor was obtained from a human donor who donated a stem cell graft to a child with acute lymphoblastic leukemia. The sample here was PBMCs from the stem cell graft donor, taken from the stem cell graft. CDR3 sequence: CSARAGGPDTEAFF. CDR3 bases: TGCAGTGCTAGAGCCGGGGGCCCTGACACTGAAGCTTTCTTT.